This T cell receptor (beta chain) was identified in a study of blood T cell repertoires in COVID-19. Whole-study context: There were acute and convalescent COVID-19 samples, and they came from the United States, Italy and Spain. T cells, B-cell-depleted T cells, or PBMCs supplied cDNA or gDNA.

V was clipped by 2 bases and J by 3 bases, with 6 bases between them. CDR1 is SGHTA and CDR2 is FQGNSA in the germline V gene. This CDR3 is built from 13 residues. Authors' methods: Cell counts per sample came from amplifying reference gene primers. Method: immunoSEQ multiplex PCR; TCRdb's copy keeps in-frame clones and lacks some. The V and J calls and clone size were taken over from that table, and D and trimming were inferred from the DNA. The sample comprises around 180,000 clones, 70% to 85% of which are singletons, and more than 8% rests with the top ten. This clone was counted a single time. The clonotype was recovered from a woman older than 75 with acute or convalescent COVID-19. The V and J genes are TRBV7-2 and TRBJ2-3; no clear D. Sequenced: peripheral blood. CDR3 sequence: CASSLSHTDTQYF. Written as DNA, the CDR3 is TGTGCCAGCAGCTTATCCCATACAGATACGCAGTATTTT.